This record looks at one TCR beta chain sequence and its context. The antigen is undetermined. Carried by each TCR cDNA molecule was a unique molecular identifier. MiXCR, run by TCRdb on the 5' RACE reads, gives a single entry per CDR3 protein. The sample has approximately 8,800 distinct CDR3 sequences, around 5% seen once. Time point meaning: sample taken at primary tumor resection. A total of approximately 69 untreated early-stage non-small cell lung cancer patients served as donors. Whole RNA, isolated from tumor, nontumor lung or frozen PBMC, was sequenced without prior sorting. The CDR3 is 13 amino acids. The ends were cut back, 4 bases at V and 8 bases at J, with 14 bases in the middle. Per germline, CDR1 MNHEY and CDR2 SVGAGI. The data stem from a study of spatial heterogeneity in lung cancer. Study-wide findings and caveats: Expanded intratumoral alpha and beta TCR counts tracked tumor mutation counts.

The source was lung tumor tissue, collected at surgery. This sequence joins TRBV6-5 and TRBJ1-1; D is perhaps TRBD1 (6 bases). This receptor was taken from a female donor with early-stage non-small cell lung cancer. CDR3 residues: CASSFPGALEAFF. DNA for the CDR3: TGTGCCAGCAGTTTCCCAGGGGCCCTAGAAGCTTTCTTT.